This T cell receptor (beta chain) came from a study of T cell responses to AZD1222 COVID-19 vaccine. Study summary: It was second doses at about 4 or about 12 weeks that were pooled.

General observations from the study: Samples come after the peak T cell response, not at day 14. Increased Spike-specific TCR breadth and depth were observed after two AZD1222 doses.

As for this clone: Its antigen is unidentified.

Clones were sequenced by immunoSEQ multiplex PCR, and TCRdb holds only the in-frame ones, with some missing. This table holds about 140,000 clones, 92% found once. Trimming left V 1 base short and J 4 bases short, with 7 bases between. CDR3 length: 14 amino acids. CDR1 and CDR2 (germline): KGHSH, LQKENI. The material was peripheral blood, obtained on day 0 of AZD1222 vaccination. This sequence joins TRBV18 and TRBJ2-2; D uncertain. This TCR derives from an adult in good health. For the CDR3, the DNA is TGTGCCAGCTCACCACAGGGTGGCACCGGGGAGCTGTTTTTT. This encodes CASSPQGGTGELFF.